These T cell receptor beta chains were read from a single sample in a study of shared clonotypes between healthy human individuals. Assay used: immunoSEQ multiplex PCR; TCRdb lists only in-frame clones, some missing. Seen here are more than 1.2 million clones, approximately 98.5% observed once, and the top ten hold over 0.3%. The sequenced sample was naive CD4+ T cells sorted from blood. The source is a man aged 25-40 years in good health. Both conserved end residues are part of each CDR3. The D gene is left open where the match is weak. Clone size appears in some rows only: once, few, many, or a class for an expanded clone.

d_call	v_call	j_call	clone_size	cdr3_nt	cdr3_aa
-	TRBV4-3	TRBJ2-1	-	TGCGCCAGCAGCCAAGAAGGTCCCTTCCTGAATGAGCAGTTCTTC	CASSQEGPFLNEQFF
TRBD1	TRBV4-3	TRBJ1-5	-	TGCGCCAGCAGCCAAGAAACAGGGGGCTTGCGTCCGCCCCAGCATTTT	CASSQETGGLRPPQHF
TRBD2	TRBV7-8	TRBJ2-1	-	TGTGCCAGCAGCTTAGCACTAGCGGGAGGGGGTATGGAGCAGTTCTTC	CASSLALAGGGMEQFF
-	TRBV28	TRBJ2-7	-	TGTGCCAGCAGTTACAACGGGGATCAGGAGTACTTC	CASSYNGDQEYF
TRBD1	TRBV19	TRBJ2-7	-	TGTGCCAGTATAGGACAGGGCCTCTCCTACGAGCAGTACTTC	CASIGQGLSYEQYF
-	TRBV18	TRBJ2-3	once	TGTGCCAGCTCGTACCAGGCGGATACGCAGTATTTT	CASSYQADTQYF
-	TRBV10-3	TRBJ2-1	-	TGTGCCATCAGTACCACTTCAACAGGGTACAATGAGCAGTTCTTC	CAISTTSTGYNEQFF
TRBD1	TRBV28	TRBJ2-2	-	TGTGCCAGCAACGAGTCCCGGGGGACAGGGGCGGCCGGGGAGCTGTTTTTT	CASNESRGTGAAGELFF
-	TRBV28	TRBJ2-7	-	TGTGCCAGCAGTCCCAACTACGAGCAGTACTTC	CASSPNYEQYF
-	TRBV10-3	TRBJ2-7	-	TGTGCCATCAGTGTAAACAGGGAAGACGAGCAGTACTTC	CAISVNREDEQYF
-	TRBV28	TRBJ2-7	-	TGTGCCAGCAGTTTGTTACCTTACGAGCAGTACTTC	CASSLLPYEQYF